One and the same sample provided the 8 T cell receptor beta chains below, sequenced in a study of OX40 agonist ivuxolimab in advanced cancers. The protocol used for the library was the immunoSEQ multiplex PCR assay. What TCRdb holds here is the immuneACCESS table cut down to in-frame rearrangements. Part of the clones is not present; checked against another copy, under half of the missing clones reflect an unresolved V gene, and the others are unexplained. For this sample there are approximately 50,000 clones; around four fifths appear just once. 3% to 4.5% of the sample goes to the ten largest clones. Sequences were derived from CD4+ or CD8+ T cells sorted from blood, sampled in a trial of the OX40 agonist ivuxolimab. The receptor source for this set is an adult with an advanced solid tumor such as melanoma, head and neck, liver or kidney cancer.

In this sample, this clone turned up many times. V gene TRBV5-1 combines with J gene TRBJ2-7; possibly TRBD1 for D (5 bases). The CDR3 runs to 16 residues. Germline lookup yields CDR1 SGHRS and CDR2 YFSETQ. Trimming took off 2 bases at V and 2 bases at J, with 17 bases between the two ends. CDR3: CASSLRQQIEAYEQYF. The CDR3 DNA is TGCGCCAGCAGCTTAAGACAGCAAATAGAGGCCTACGAGCAGTACTTC.

Only one count was recorded for this clone. CDR3 DNA sequence: TGTGCCAGCAGCCGTCCAGGGGTAGAGACCCAGTACTTC. Amino acids: CASSRPGVETQYF. This chain links TRBV13 with TRBJ2-5, with D possibly TRBD1 on 6 matching bases. The CDR3 is made up of 13 amino acids. Germline V gives CDR1 PRHDT, CDR2 FYEKMQ (reference sequence). The V end was cut by 5 bases, the J end by 4 bases, with 11 bases between.

The J gene is TRBJ2-7, the V gene TRBV5-5; D gene uncertain. The CDR3 runs to 11 residues. The ends were cut back, 1 base at V and 5 bases at J, with 4 bases in the middle. The germline gives CDR1 SGHKS, CDR2 YYEKEE (reference sequence). The CDR3 sequence: CASSLLDEQYF. The CDR3 nucleotides are TGTGCCAGCAGCTTGTTGGACGAGCAGTACTTC.

This chain uses TRBV19 with TRBJ1-2, with 7 nucleotides matching TRBD1. V lost 7 bases to trimming and J lost 0 bases; unmatched junction nucleotides: 11. The CDR3 length is 16 residues. The germline gives CDR1 LNHDA, CDR2 SQIVND (reference sequence). The chain's CDR3 is CASNGGTVNSNYGYTF. As DNA, the CDR3 is TGTGCCAGTAACGGGGGGACAGTGAATTCTAACTATGGCTACACCTTC.

In nucleotides, the CDR3 is TGCGCCAGCAGCCAAGAACAGGGGGTCTATGGCTACACCTTC. Translation gives CASSQEQGVYGYTF. The chain joins TRBV4-3 to TRBJ1-2; 8 positions agree with TRBD1. The CDR3 runs 14 residues. CDR1 and CDR2 (germline): LGHNA, YSLEER. With 0 bases clipped from V and 4 bases from J, the junction kept 1 base outside the gene matches.

This chain links TRBV10-3 with TRBJ2-6; unclear D gene. The CDR3 has 15 residues. Germline assignment: CDR1 ENHRY and CDR2 SYGVKD. V was trimmed by 3 bases and J by 0 bases, leaving 6 bases between them. The CDR3 reads CAISDTDSGANVLTF. In DNA form, the CDR3 reads TGTGCCATCAGTGACACCGACTCTGGGGCCAACGTCCTGACTTTC.

The chain has TRBV6-1 and TRBJ1-2; 7 bases line up with TRBD1. The CDR3 loop spans 13 amino acids. Germline CDR1 MNHNS, CDR2 SASEGT. J lost 2 bases, V lost 7 bases, and 4 bases had no gene match. Here the CDR3 DNA reads TGTGCCAGCACCTCAGGGGGAAACTATGGCTACACCTTC. Amino acid sequence: CASTSGGNYGYTF.

Written as DNA, the CDR3 is TGTGCCAGCAGTTTTCATTCAGGTTCTCGGCGTAATTCACCCCTCCACTTT. The encoded protein is CASSFHSGSRRNSPLHF. V usage is TRBV28 and J usage is TRBJ1-6; D is ambiguous. The V gene lost 3 bases and the J gene lost 6 bases, with 18 bases spanning the gap. CDR3 length: 17 residues. Per germline, CDR1 MDHEN and CDR2 SYDVKM.